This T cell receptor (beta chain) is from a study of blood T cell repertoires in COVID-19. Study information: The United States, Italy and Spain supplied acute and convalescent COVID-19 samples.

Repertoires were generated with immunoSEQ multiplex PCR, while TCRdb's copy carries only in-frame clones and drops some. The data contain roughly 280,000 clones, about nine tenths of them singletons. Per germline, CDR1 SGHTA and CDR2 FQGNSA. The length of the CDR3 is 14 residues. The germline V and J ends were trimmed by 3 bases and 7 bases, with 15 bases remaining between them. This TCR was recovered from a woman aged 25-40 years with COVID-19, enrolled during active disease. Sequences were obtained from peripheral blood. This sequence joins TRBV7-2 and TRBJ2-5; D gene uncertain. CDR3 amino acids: CASSFDTASGTQYF. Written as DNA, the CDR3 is TGTGCCAGCAGCTTTGATACCGCCTCGGGGACCCAGTACTTC.